The rows below give T cell receptor beta chains drawn from one sample of a study of response to subunit inactivated influenza vaccine. TCRdb reprocessed the RT-PCR reads via MiXCR and lists one record per CDR3 protein. The table shows about 520,000 distinct CDR3 sequences, with over 25% occurring only once. This specimen was CD4+ T cells sorted from PBMCs, taken about 5 days after vaccination. The receptors stem from a man aged 50 to 60 who received an inactivated influenza vaccine. Both conserved end residues are part of each CDR3.

TRBV24-1,CATSDSLASGDEQYF
TRBV20-1,CSAERLRGDNEQFF
TRBV27,CASSPSGYGYTF
TRBV12-3/TRBV12-4,CASSQGGLARHTEAFF
TRBV28,CASSSVGLAGASATDTQYF
TRBV18,CASSPPGLAPDTQYF
TRBV20-1,CSAVKGQKSYEQYF
TRBV19,CASSTRTGRAYEQYF
TRBV5-5,CASSLRAGVSYEQYF
TRBV7-7,CASSLQAGSYNEQFF
TRBV9,CASSVSLQGPYEQYF
TRBV29-1,CSVEHRDGIYNEQFF
TRBV20-1,CSASSPSQPQHF
TRBV20-1,CSANPSSTDTQYF
TRBV4-3,CASSFGTLGSYNEQFF
TRBV4-2,CASSQDLLFYEQYF
TRBV4-2,CASSQGWDIRSYEQYF
TRBV24-1,CATKALDGEETQYF
TRBV28,CASSQAGSSYNSPLHF
TRBV20-1,CSARSQGRMETQYF
TRBV7-3,CASSLKPGLPSYEQYF
TRBV20-1,CSASRGSGGNQPQHF
TRBV7-2,CASSQGTARYETQYF
TRBV7-2,CASSPRTSGSHVEQFF
TRBV7-9,CASTMGGNQPQHF